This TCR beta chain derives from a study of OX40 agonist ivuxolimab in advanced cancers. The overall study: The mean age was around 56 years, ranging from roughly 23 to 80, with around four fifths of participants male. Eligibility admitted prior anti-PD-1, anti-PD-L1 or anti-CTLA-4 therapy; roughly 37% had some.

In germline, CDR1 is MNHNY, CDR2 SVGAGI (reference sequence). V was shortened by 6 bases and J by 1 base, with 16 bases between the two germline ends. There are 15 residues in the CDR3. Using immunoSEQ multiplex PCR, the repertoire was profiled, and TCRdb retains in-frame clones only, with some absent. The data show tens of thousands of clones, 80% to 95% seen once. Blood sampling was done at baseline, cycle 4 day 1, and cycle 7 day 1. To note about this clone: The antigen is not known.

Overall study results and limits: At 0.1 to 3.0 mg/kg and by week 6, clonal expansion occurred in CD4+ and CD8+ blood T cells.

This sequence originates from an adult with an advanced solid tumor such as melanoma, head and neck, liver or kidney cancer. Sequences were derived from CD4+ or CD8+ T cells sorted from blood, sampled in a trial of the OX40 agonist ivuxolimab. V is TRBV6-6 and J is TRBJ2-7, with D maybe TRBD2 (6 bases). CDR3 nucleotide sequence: TGTGCCAGCAGCCTTGATTCCGGGACTTCCTACGAGCAGTACTTC. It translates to CASSLDSGTSYEQYF.